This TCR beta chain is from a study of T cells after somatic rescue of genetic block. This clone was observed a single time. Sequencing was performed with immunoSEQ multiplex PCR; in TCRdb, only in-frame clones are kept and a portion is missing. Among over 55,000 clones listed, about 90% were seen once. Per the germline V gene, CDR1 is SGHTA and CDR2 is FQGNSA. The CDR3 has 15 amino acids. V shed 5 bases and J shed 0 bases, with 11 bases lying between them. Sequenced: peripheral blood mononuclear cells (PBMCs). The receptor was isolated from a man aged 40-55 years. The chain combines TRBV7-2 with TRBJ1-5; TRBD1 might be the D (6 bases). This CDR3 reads CASSGGPNSNQPQHF. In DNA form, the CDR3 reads TGTGCCAGCAGCGGGGGGCCGAATAGCAATCAGCCCCAGCATTTT.